This T cell receptor (beta chain) originates from a study of cytomegalovirus exposure and HLA in healthy donors. Looking at the study overall: Genotyping showed around 80% of 398 donors falling in the Caucasian-associated ancestry cluster.

PCR amplification relied on 60 Vbeta primers (plus 13 Jbeta primers). Only in-frame clones appear in the TCRdb table, and some are missing; sequencing was by immunoSEQ multiplex PCR. The sample has a few hundred thousand clones; around two thirds are singletons. This CDR3 is built from 16 residues. The V gene's germline CDR1 is MNHEY and CDR2 SMNVEV (reference sequence). Trimming took 2 bases from V and 0 from J, leaving 10 bases between them. Study outcomes and limitations: By a later analysis, the bulk of CMV-associated TCR beta chains appeared HLA-restricted. Association of a missense DCLRE1C variant with TCR beta V- and J-gene trimming was reported in a later analysis.

Unrecorded immune exposure was likely among donors, who were nominally healthy when sampled. With respect to this clone: What it binds is unknown.

This receptor was obtained from a female donor in good health and CMV-seronegative. The rearrangement joins TRBV27 to TRBJ2-2; no firm D call. The specimen sequenced was PBMCs. The DNA for the CDR3 is TGTGCCAGCAGTTTAAATCCACTAACGAACACCGGGGAGCTGTTTTTT. Amino acid sequence: CASSLNPLTNTGELFF.